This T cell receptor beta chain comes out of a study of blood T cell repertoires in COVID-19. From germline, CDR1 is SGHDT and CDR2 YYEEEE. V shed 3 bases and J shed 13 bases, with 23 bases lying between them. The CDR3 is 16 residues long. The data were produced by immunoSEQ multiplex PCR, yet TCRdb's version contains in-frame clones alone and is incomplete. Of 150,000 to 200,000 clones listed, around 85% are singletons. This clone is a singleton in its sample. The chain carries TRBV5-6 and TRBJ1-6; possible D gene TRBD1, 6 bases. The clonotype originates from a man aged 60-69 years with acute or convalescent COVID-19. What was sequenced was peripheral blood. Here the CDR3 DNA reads TGTGCCAGCAGCTCGACAGCCGGGACAATATCGGGCCCCCTCCACTTT. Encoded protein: CASSSTAGTISGPLHF.